The 23 T cell receptor beta chains in this list originate from one sample, sequenced in a study of shared clonotypes between healthy human individuals. Using immunoSEQ multiplex PCR, the repertoire was profiled, and TCRdb retains in-frame clones only, with some absent. The table lists some 1,600,000 clones, about 98% of them singletons. The sample was naive CD4+ T cells sorted from blood. Regarding subset: CD45RA+ positively selected. Receptor source: a man younger than 45 in good health.

On this clone itself: Other DNA sequences from this sample encode an identical CDR3 as well. The chain employs TRBV28 and TRBJ2-7; 12 positions agree with TRBD2. The V gene's germline CDR1 is MDHEN and CDR2 SYDVKM. The J segment lost 0 bases and the V segment lost 5 bases, leaving 2 bases of the junction unmatched. The CDR3 runs to 15 residues. CDR3 bases: TGTGCCAGCAGTCTAGCGGGAGGGAGCTCCTACGAGCAGTACTTC. It translates to CASSLAGGSSYEQYF.

The V and J genes are TRBV19 and TRBJ2-1; 9 positions agree with TRBD2. Germline trimming cut 4 bases from V and 0 bases from J; bases unmatched to any gene: 25. The CDR3 is made up of 23 amino acids. The germline CDR1 and CDR2 sequences are LNHDA and SQIVND (reference sequence). CDR3 nucleotide sequence: TGTGCCAGTAGTACCTCCGGGACTAGCTACGGGACGATCAGACGAAACTCCTACAATGAGCAGTTCTTC. Translating gives CASSTSGTSYGTIRRNSYNEQFF. The whole variable domain, filled in from reference TRBV19 and TRBJ2-1, reads DGGITQSPKYLFRKEGQNVTLSCEQNLNHDAMYWYRQDPGQGLRLIYYSQIVNDFQKGDIAEGYSVSREKKESFPLTVTSAQKNPTAFYLCASSTSGTSYGTIRRNSYNEQFFGPGTRLTVL.

For this clone: Other DNA sequences in this sample translate to the same CDR3. J is TRBJ1-1 and V is TRBV6-5, with unresolved D. The V end lost 3 bases, the J end lost 1 base, and 6 bases lay between the germline ends. The CDR3 loop spans 13 amino acids. CDR1 is MNHEY, CDR2 SVGAGI, per germline. CDR3 loop: CASSYLWNTEAFF. In nucleotides, the CDR3 is TGTGCCAGCAGTTATTTGTGGAACACTGAAGCTTTCTTT.

This chain joins TRBV5-1 and TRBJ2-5; 13 positions agree with TRBD2. The CDR3 runs to 15 residues. The J segment lost 3 bases and the V segment lost 4 bases, leaving 3 bases of the junction unmatched. Germline assignment: CDR1 SGHRS and CDR2 YFSETQ. CDR3 sequence (DNA): TGCGCCAGCAGCCATGGACTAGCGGGAGAAGAGACCCAGTACTTC. Its translation: CASSHGLAGEETQYF.

This chain connects TRBV14 to TRBJ1-2, with D possibly matching TRBD1 (5 bases). V gave up 2 bases and J gave up 8 bases, with 12 bases separating them. This CDR3 contains 13 residues. Germline lookup yields CDR1 SGHDN and CDR2 FVKESK. Written as DNA, the CDR3 is TGTGCCAGCAGCCAAATCCCGGGGCGCGGCTACACCTTC. Translation gives CASSQIPGRGYTF. The whole variable domain, remainder taken from reference TRBV14 and TRBJ1-2, is EAGVTQFPSHSVIEKGQTVTLRCDPISGHDNLYWYRRVMGKEIKFLLHFVKESKQDESGMPNNRFLAERTGGTYSTLKVQPAELEDSGVYFCASSQIPGRGYTFGSGTRLTVV.

The chain uses TRBV5-4 and TRBJ2-1; perhaps D is TRBD1 or TRBD2 (5 bases each). V lost 0 bases and J 7 bases, leaving 11 bases between the germline ends. Germline V CDR1 and CDR2: SGHNT, YYREEE (reference sequence). CDR3 length: 14 residues. CDR3 nucleotides: TGTGCCAGCAGCTTGGAGTCGAGGGGAAATGAGCAGTTCTTC. Translated: CASSLESRGNEQFF.

The V call is TRBV6-5, the J call TRBJ2-7; 7 bases agree with TRBD1. V lost 5 bases and J lost 5; bases outside the gene matches: 9. The germline V gene encodes CDR1 MNHEY and CDR2 SVGAGI. The CDR3 is 14 amino acids. As DNA, the CDR3 is TGTGCCAGCAGTCAAACGGGACAGATCAACGAGCAGTACTTC. Its protein product is CASSQTGQINEQYF.

The chain links TRBV14 to TRBJ1-1, with D tentatively TRBD1 (6 bases). This CDR3 comprises 15 residues. V was trimmed by 4 bases and J by 3 bases, leaving 15 bases between them. Per the germline V gene, CDR1 is SGHDN and CDR2 is FVKESK. CDR3 DNA sequence: TGTGCCAGCAGCCCCCCTCAGGGGCGATACACTGAAGCTTTCTTT. Its protein is CASSPPQGRYTEAFF.

The rearrangement joins TRBV4-2 to TRBJ2-5; tentative D call: TRBD2 (6 bases). The V and J ends lost 6 bases and 3 bases respectively, with 20 bases between them. Germline lookup yields CDR1 LGHNA and CDR2 YNFKEQ. This CDR3 has 16 amino acids. CDR3 sequence (DNA): TGTGCCAGCAGGTGGGGTACGGGAGAACGGGAAGAGACCCAGTACTTC. Its translation is CASRWGTGEREETQYF.

The rearrangement uses TRBV11-3 and TRBJ1-1; no clear D. Germline loops: CDR1 SGHNT, CDR2 YENEEA. With 2 bases removed from V and 2 bases from J, the gap between germline ends came to 6 bases. This CDR3 region has 13 residues. The CDR3 protein is CASSLSQNTEAFF. CDR3 DNA: TGTGCCAGCAGCTTATCTCAAAACACTGAAGCTTTCTTT. The full variable domain, rest sourced from reference TRBV11-3 and TRBJ1-1, is EAGVVQSPRYKIIEKKQPVAFWCNPISGHNTLYWYLQNLGQGPELLIRYENEEAVDDSQLPKDRFSAERLKGVDSTLKIQPAELGDSAVYLCASSLSQNTEAFFGQGTRLTVV.

The rearrangement joins TRBV10-2 to TRBJ1-5; a weak D match, TRBD1 (5 bases). Germline CDR1 is WSHSY and CDR2 is SAAADI. V shed 5 bases and J shed 7 bases, with 9 bases lying between them. This CDR3 is built from 12 residues. The CDR3 sequence: CASSSGDQPQHF. In DNA form, the CDR3 reads TGCGCCAGCAGTTCGGGGGACCAGCCCCAGCATTTT.

This sequence joins TRBV2 and TRBJ2-3; 9 nucleotides agree with TRBD1. This CDR3 contains 14 residues. V lost 6 bases, J lost 2 bases, and 3 bases stayed unmatched. Germline values: CDR1 SNHLY, CDR2 FYNNEI. CDR3 protein: CASRRTGATDTQYF. The CDR3 DNA reads TGTGCCAGCAGAAGGACAGGGGCCACAGATACGCAGTATTTT.

This rearrangement joins TRBV20-1 to TRBJ2-3; D not certain. CDR1 and CDR2 (germline): DFQATT, SNEGSKA (reference sequence). The CDR3 extends over 11 amino acids. With 3 bases removed from V and 6 bases from J, the gap between germline ends came to 7 bases. The CDR3 here is CSASQVDTQYF. In DNA form, the CDR3 reads TGCAGTGCTAGTCAGGTGGATACGCAGTATTTT.

The V gene is TRBV18, the J gene TRBJ1-2; 7 bases agree with TRBD1. CDR1 and CDR2 (germline): KGHSH, LQKENI. V was pared by 3 bases and J by 0 bases, with 7 bases of the junction left unmatched. This CDR3 is 16 amino acids long. Here the CDR3 DNA reads TGTGCCAGCTCACCTGACAGGGCCTTAGCTAACTATGGCTACACCTTC. This codes for CASSPDRALANYGYTF.

The chain is built from TRBV10-1 and TRBJ2-5, with 10 bases identical to TRBD2. The CDR3 has 17 amino acids. Germline V gives CDR1 WNHNN, CDR2 SYGVQD (reference sequence). The junction had 13 bases not matched to a gene; V was cut back by 6 bases and J by 3 bases. The CDR3 loop is CASRAIPRTSGEETQYF. The CDR3 coding sequence is TGCGCCAGCAGAGCCATTCCAAGGACTAGCGGAGAAGAGACCCAGTACTTC.

This clone was recorded once. The gene calls are TRBV9 and TRBJ1-2; 8 bases map to TRBD1. This CDR3 comprises 12 residues. Germline-derived CDR1 and CDR2 are SGDLS and YYNGEE. V trimming: 0 bases; J trimming: 13 bases; junction bases outside the gene matches: 5. The CDR3 spells CASSVAQGGFTF. Here the CDR3 DNA reads TGTGCCAGCAGCGTAGCACAGGGGGGGTTCACCTTC.

The chain is built from TRBV7-9 and TRBJ1-1; D uncertain. This CDR3 spans 15 amino acids. V shed 2 bases and J shed 0 bases, with 10 bases lying between them. CDR1 SEHNR and CDR2 FQNEAQ come from the germline V gene (reference sequence). CDR3 sequence (DNA): TGTGCCAGCAGCTTAATGGGCTCGCTGAACACTGAAGCTTTCTTT. Protein product: CASSLMGSLNTEAFF.

The J gene is TRBJ2-7, the V gene TRBV19, with a weak D call TRBD2 (6 bases). The germline V gene encodes CDR1 LNHDA and CDR2 SQIVND (reference sequence). Between the trimmed V and J ends, which lost 5 bases and 4 bases, there was a span of 15 bases. The CDR3 is 14 amino acids. In DNA, the CDR3 is TGTGCCAGTAGTCGACGGGACTCGGGATACGAGCAGTACTTC. It codes for CASSRRDSGYEQYF.

This sequence joins TRBV30 and TRBJ2-2; tentatively, D is TRBD2 (5 bases). Per the germline V gene, CDR1 is GTSNPN and CDR2 is SVGIG (reference sequence). The CDR3 covers 15 residues. V was cut by 0 bases and J by 3 bases, with 11 bases left in between. The CDR3 nucleotides read TGTGCCTGGAGTGTTCCGGGGATCGACACCGGGGAGCTGTTTTTT. It specifies CAWSVPGIDTGELFF.

The chain combines TRBV10-1 with TRBJ2-5; TRBD2 is a possible D gene (7 bases). The V and J ends lost 0 bases and 8 bases respectively, with 16 bases between them. The germline CDR1 and CDR2 sequences are WNHNN and SYGVQD (reference sequence). The CDR3 consists of 15 residues. The CDR3 spells CASSESHDGGTTQYF. The CDR3 nucleotides are TGCGCCAGCAGTGAGTCGCATGACGGGGGGACAACCCAGTACTTC.

The chain employs TRBV6-6 and TRBJ2-5, with D unclear. The CDR3 is 11 residues long. Germline V gene sequence: CDR1 MNHNY, CDR2 SVGAGI (reference sequence). V dropped 8 bases and J dropped 4 bases, with 8 bases sitting between them. CDR3: CASGPGETQYF. Here the CDR3 DNA reads TGTGCCAGCGGGCCGGGAGAGACCCAGTACTTC.

The chain carries TRBV6-6 and TRBJ1-2, with unresolved D. The CDR3 sequence is 12 residues long. V was shortened by 7 bases and J by 8 bases, with 14 bases between the two germline ends. In germline, CDR1 is MNHNY, CDR2 SVGAGI (reference sequence). CDR3 in DNA: TGTGCCAGCACCCGGGTAGAAGCGGGCTACACCTTC. Protein sequence: CASTRVEAGYTF.

J is TRBJ2-2 and V is TRBV19; D gene uncertain. The V and J ends lost 4 bases and 1 base respectively, with 4 bases between them. CDR1 and CDR2 from the germline V gene are LNHDA and SQIVND (reference sequence). The CDR3 spans 13 residues. CDR3 sequence (DNA): TGTGCCAGTAGTAGACGGAACACCGGGGAGCTGTTTTTT. This sequence encodes CASSRRNTGELFF.